This is a list of T cell receptor beta chains from one sample in a study of blood T cell repertoires in COVID-19. Here immunoSEQ multiplex PCR was the method, and the copy in TCRdb shows in-frame clones only, minus some. The repertoire holds roughly 300,000 clones, with approximately 84% as singletons. The sample was PBMCs or T cells enriched from blood (not recorded which). These receptors were collected from a woman in her twenties or thirties who had recovered from COVID-19. Each CDR3 is given with its conserved first and last residue. A D gene is named only where the DNA matches it firmly. Not all rows give a size; the values are once, few, many and, for expanded clones, a class.

>TRBV14|TRBD1|-|15|TRBJ2-7
TGTGCCAGCAGCCGCCGGACAGGGGAAACCTACGAGCAGTACTTC
CASSRRTGETYEQYF
>TRBV11-2|-|-|13|TRBJ2-5
TGTGCCAGCAGCCTACGGACAAAAGAGACCCAGTACTTC
CASSLRTKETQYF
>TRBV19|-|-|13|TRBJ1-1
TGTGCCAGTAGAACGACAGAGAACACTGAAGCTTTCTTT
CASRTTENTEAFF
>TRBV3-1/TRBV3-2|-|-|14|TRBJ1-2
TGTGCCAGCAGCCAAGGCCGGGTTAACTATGGCTACACCTTC
CASSQGRVNYGYTF
>TRBV12-5|-|-|16|TRBJ2-3
TGTGCTAGTGGTTTGGTAATAGGTGGGGCCCCGGATACGCAGTATTTT
CASGLVIGGAPDTQYF
>TRBV9|TRBD1|-|15|TRBJ1-2
TGTGCCAGCAGCGCGACCACAGGGGCTCGGGGTGGCTACACCTTC
CASSATTGARGGYTF
>TRBV6-5|-|-|15|TRBJ1-3
TGTGCCAGCACCAGAGCTACAGGCTCTGGAAACACCATATATTTT
CASTRATGSGNTIYF
>TRBV6-2/TRBV6-3|-|-|18|TRBJ2-3
TGTGCCAGCAGTTTTCGGCGGTCGGCTAGGGGCGGCACAGATACGCAGTATTTT
CASSFRRSARGGTDTQYF
>TRBV28|TRBD1|-|17|TRBJ1-3
TGTGCCACCATGCCCCCTGGGACAGGGGGTTCTGGAAACACCATATATTTT
CATMPPGTGGSGNTIYF
>TRBV6-6|-|-|14|TRBJ1-5
TGTGCCAGCTTAGACTCAGATAGCAATCAGCCCCAGCATTTT
CASLDSDSNQPQHF
>TRBV19|-|once|15|TRBJ1-1
TGTGCCAGTACCACCCTTGGGCAGGGGAGTACTGAAGCTTTCTTT
CASTTLGQGSTEAFF
>TRBV15|-|-|16|TRBJ1-6
TGTGCCACCAGCAGAGAGCCTAGGGGCCGGAATTCACCCCTCCACTTT
CATSREPRGRNSPLHF
>TRBV29-1|-|-|11|TRBJ1-2
TGCAGCGTCGGACAGCAACTTGGCTACACCTTC
CSVGQQLGYTF
>TRBV9|-|-|15|TRBJ2-7
TGTGCCAGCAGCCCCCCCTTTACGGGTAAGGACGAGCAGTACTTC
CASSPPFTGKDEQYF
>TRBV5-5|-|-|16|TRBJ1-1
TGTGCCAGCAGCTTGGTAGGGGGTTCTTCGGTTCTGGAGGCTTTCTTT
CASSLVGGSSVLEAFF
>TRBV2|-|-|12|TRBJ1-1
TGTGCCAGCAGTGAAGGAGCTTCTGAAGCTTTCTTT
CASSEGASEAFF
>TRBV19|TRBD1|-|16|TRBJ1-2
TGTGCCAGTAGTATAATGGCAGGGGGCCGGGGCTATGGCTACACCTTC
CASSIMAGGRGYGYTF
>TRBV19|TRBD1|-|13|TRBJ1-5
TGTGCCACTAACTACAGGGGTAATCAGCCCCAGCATTTT
CATNYRGNQPQHF
>TRBV6-5|TRBD2|once|15|TRBJ2-5
TGTGCCAGCAGTTACGGCGGGGGACTCCAAGAGACCCAGTACTTC
CASSYGGGLQETQYF
>TRBV11-2|-|few|14|TRBJ2-2
TGTGCCAGCAGCCTCTCCACAGGGACCGGGGAGCTGTTTTTT
CASSLSTGTGELFF
>TRBV5-1|-|-|15|TRBJ2-1
TGCGCCAGCAGCCCAGGGGACAAGGGCTACAATGAGCAGTTCTTC
CASSPGDKGYNEQFF
>TRBV27|-|few|17|TRBJ2-7
TGTGCCAGCAGTTTACTGGGCGGGACGAACACCGCATACGAGCAGTACTTC
CASSLLGGTNTAYEQYF
>TRBV5-5|-|few|17|TRBJ1-1
TGTGCCAGCAGCTTGGGAGTAGGGCAGGGAATGAACACTGAAGCTTTCTTT
CASSLGVGQGMNTEAFF
>TRBV2|TRBD2|-|16|TRBJ2-5
TGTGCCAGCGGCGCCCCACCCCCGGGGGAGGGAGAGACCCAGTACTTC
CASGAPPPGEGETQYF
>TRBV28|TRBD1|-|15|TRBJ1-1
TGTGCCAGCAGCTCTACCCAGGGGGCGCATCCTGAAGCTTTCTTT
CASSSTQGAHPEAFF
>TRBV9|TRBD1|-|15|TRBJ1-1
TGTGCCAGCAGCAGCGGGACAGGGGGGTACACTGAAGCTTTCTTT
CASSSGTGGYTEAFF
>TRBV5-1|TRBD1|-|15|TRBJ2-5
TGCGCCAGCAGCCCGCTACGGGACAGGGGGGAGACCCAGTACTTC
CASSPLRDRGETQYF
>TRBV19|TRBD1|once|14|TRBJ1-6
TGTGCCAGTAGAGTGACAGGGCAGCATTCACCCCTCCACTTT
CASRVTGQHSPLHF
>TRBV5-1|TRBD2|-|14|TRBJ2-3
TGCGCCAGCAGCTTGGCGGGGGGGGGAGATACGCAGTATTTT
CASSLAGGGDTQYF
>TRBV4-3|TRBD1|-|16|TRBJ1-2
TGCGCCAGCAGCCAGGGCTCCAGGGGGCTCTCGTATGGCTACACCTTC
CASSQGSRGLSYGYTF
>TRBV11-2|-|-|13|TRBJ1-6
TGTGCCAGCAGCGAGGACAGTTATTCACCCCTCCACTTT
CASSEDSYSPLHF
>TRBV19|-|once|14|TRBJ1-2
TGTGCCAGTAACTTGGAGGGATTTTCCTATGGCTACACCTTC
CASNLEGFSYGYTF
>TRBV10-3|TRBD1|-|15|TRBJ1-5
TGTGCCATCAGTGAGTCTGGACAGGGCAATCAGCCCCAGCATTTT
CAISESGQGNQPQHF
>TRBV27|TRBD1|-|14|TRBJ2-7
TGTGCCAGCAGAACAGGGGGCTGGTCCTACGAGCAGTACTTC
CASRTGGWSYEQYF
>TRBV7-9|-|-|16|TRBJ2-7
TGTGCCAGCAGCTTAGTTCGGGGGGCAATCCCCTACGAGCAGTACTTC
CASSLVRGAIPYEQYF
>TRBV5-1|-|-|14|TRBJ1-1
TGCGCCAGCAGCCCCGGACAGATGAACACTGAAGCTTTCTTT
CASSPGQMNTEAFF
>TRBV5-1|-|-|15|TRBJ1-5
TGCGCCAGCAGCTTGGAGGGAGCACACAATCAGCCCCAGCATTTT
CASSLEGAHNQPQHF
>TRBV3-1/TRBV3-2|TRBD1|-|15|TRBJ2-1
TGTGCCAGCAGCCAGTTCCCGGGACAGTACAATGAGCAGTTCTTC
CASSQFPGQYNEQFF
>TRBV18|TRBD1|few|13|TRBJ1-1
TGTGCCAGCCGGACAGGGATAGACACTGAAGCTTTCTTT
CASRTGIDTEAFF
>TRBV6-5|-|-|12|TRBJ1-1
TGTGCAGCGGTGGGCAAGAACACTGAAGCTTTCTTT
CAAVGKNTEAFF
>TRBV18|TRBD1|-|13|TRBJ1-5
TGTGCCAGCTCACCGGACAGGGATCAGCCCCAGCATTTT
CASSPDRDQPQHF
>TRBV5-8|-|-|15|TRBJ1-5
TGTGCCAGCAGCTTGGGGCAGTTCTCAAATCAGCCCCAGCATTTT
CASSLGQFSNQPQHF
>TRBV28|-|-|17|TRBJ2-3
TGTGCCAGCAGTTTCCCGTCTCACTCCATACTTACAGATACGCAGTATTTT
CASSFPSHSILTDTQYF
>TRBV6-4|-|few|14|TRBJ2-1
TGTGCCAGCAGTGAATCCGGACAATACAATGAGCAGTTCTTC
CASSESGQYNEQFF
>TRBV3-1/TRBV3-2|-|-|16|TRBJ1-4
TGTGCCAGCAGCCAAACAAGACAGGAAAAGAATGAAAAACTGTTTTTT
CASSQTRQEKNEKLFF
>TRBV7-6|TRBD2|-|14|TRBJ2-1
TGTGCCAGCAGCTCGGCGGGGGTCGGGGATGAGCAGTTCTTC
CASSSAGVGDEQFF
>TRBV7-9|TRBD1|-|14|TRBJ2-1
TGTGCCACCCCCGGGACAGGGGGCTTCAATGAGCAGTTCTTC
CATPGTGGFNEQFF
>TRBV9|TRBD2|-|15|TRBJ2-2
TGTGCCAGCAGGCGGGGGGGCCGGGGCACCGGGGAGCTGTTTTTT
CASRRGGRGTGELFF
>TRBV6-2/TRBV6-3|TRBD2|-|16|TRBJ2-3
TGTGCCAGCAGTTCACTAGCGGGGGGGCCAACAGATACGCAGTATTTT
CASSSLAGGPTDTQYF
>TRBV28|-|-|13|TRBJ1-2
TGTGCCAGCAGTCTCCGAATCGCGGGCGGCTACACCTTC
CASSLRIAGGYTF
>TRBV23-1|TRBD1|-|15|TRBJ2-7
TGCGCCAGCAGTCAAGCCGGGACAGGGGCCCACGAGCAGTACTTC
CASSQAGTGAHEQYF
>TRBV5-1|TRBD2|once|18|TRBJ2-7
TGCGCCAGCAGCTTGAGGACTAGCGGGGAAACAGTCTCCTACGAGCAGTACTTC
CASSLRTSGETVSYEQYF
>TRBV10-2|TRBD1|few|14|TRBJ2-7
TGCGCCAGCAACCCGGGACAGGGGGTTTACGAGCAGTACTTC
CASNPGQGVYEQYF
>TRBV15|TRBD2|-|15|TRBJ2-3
TGTGCCACCAGCAAAGAGCGGGGCGGCACAGATACGCAGTATTTT
CATSKERGGTDTQYF
>TRBV28|TRBD1|-|13|TRBJ1-2
TGTGCCAGCAGGGAGGGACAGAACTATGGCTACACCTTC
CASREGQNYGYTF
>TRBV7-6|-|-|16|TRBJ2-1
TGTGCCAGCAGCCCAGCATTACAGGGAACCTACAATGAGCAGTTCTTC
CASSPALQGTYNEQFF
>TRBV7-2|TRBD2|-|19|TRBJ2-4
TGTGCCAGCAGCTTTATAGGGACTAGCGGGGAATTAGCCAAAAACATTCAGTACTTC
CASSFIGTSGELAKNIQYF
>TRBV7-2|TRBD2|-|17|TRBJ2-3
TGTGCCAGCAGCTTAGGCTTAGCGGGGGGTAGCACAGATACGCAGTATTTT
CASSLGLAGGSTDTQYF